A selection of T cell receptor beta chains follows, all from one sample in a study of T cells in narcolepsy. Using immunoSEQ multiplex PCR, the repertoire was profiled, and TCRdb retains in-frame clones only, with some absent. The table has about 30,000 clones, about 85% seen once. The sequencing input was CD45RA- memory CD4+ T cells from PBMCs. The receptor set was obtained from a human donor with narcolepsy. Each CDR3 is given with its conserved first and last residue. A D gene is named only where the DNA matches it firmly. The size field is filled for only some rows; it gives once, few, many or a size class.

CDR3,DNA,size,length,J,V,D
CTSSRGLAGAGGIF,TGCACCAGCAGCAGGGGACTAGCGGGTGCCGGGGGGATCTTC,NA,14,TRBJ2-1,TRBV1,NA
CASRKSGGGFDGYTF,TGTGCCAGCAGGAAATCCGGGGGGGGCTTCGATGGCTACACCTTC,NA,15,TRBJ1-2,TRBV6-5,NA
CASSPSTSSNEQFF,TGTGCCAGCTCACCATCGACTAGCTCCAATGAGCAGTTCTTC,NA,14,TRBJ2-1,TRBV18,TRBD2
CASSGLTSAHEQYF,TGTGCCAGCAGCGGGCTAACTAGCGCCCACGAGCAGTACTTC,NA,14,TRBJ2-7,TRBV5-4,TRBD2
CASSLRVNTEAFF,TGTGCCAGCAGCTTAAGGGTGAACACTGAAGCTTTCTTT,NA,13,TRBJ1-1,TRBV11-2,NA
CASSPGNRDGYTF,TGCGCCAGCAGCCCCGGCAACAGGGATGGCTACACCTTC,NA,13,TRBJ1-2,TRBV5-1,NA
CASSATYEQYF,TGTGCCAGCAGTGCCACCTACGAGCAGTACTTC,NA,11,TRBJ2-7,TRBV28,NA
CASSIDRGTTSTDTQYF,TGTGCCAGTAGTATAGATCGAGGGACAACCTCCACAGATACGCAGTATTTT,NA,17,TRBJ2-3,TRBV19,NA
CASSAELINEQFF,TGTGCCAGCAGCGCGGAGCTTATCAATGAGCAGTTCTTC,NA,13,TRBJ2-1,TRBV9,NA
CASSSPPGTGRGNTEAFF,TGTGCCAGTAGTTCACCACCCGGGACAGGCAGGGGGAACACTGAAGCTTTCTTT,NA,18,TRBJ1-1,TRBV19,TRBD1
CASSLGQGINSPLHF,TGTGCCAGCAGTTTAGGACAGGGGATTAATTCACCCCTCCACTTT,NA,15,TRBJ1-6,TRBV6-5,TRBD1
CAWRGGSYGYTF,TGTGCCTGGAGGGGGGGCAGCTATGGCTACACCTTC,NA,12,TRBJ1-2,TRBV30,NA
CASGDPYEQYF,TGTGCCAGCGGGGACCCCTACGAGCAGTACTTC,NA,11,TRBJ2-7,TRBV28,NA
CASSLTHYNSPLHF,TGTGCCAGCAGCTTAACTCACTATAATTCACCCCTCCACTTT,NA,14,TRBJ1-6,TRBV7-3,NA
CSVEAGMRGNTIYF,TGCAGCGTTGAAGCGGGAATGCGGGGAAACACCATATATTTT,few,14,TRBJ1-3,TRBV29-1,NA
CASSLVEGATEAFF,TGTGCCAGCAGCTTAGTTGAAGGGGCCACTGAAGCTTTCTTT,NA,14,TRBJ1-1,TRBV7-9,NA
CASSLDRGKNTIYF,TGTGCCAGCAGCTTAGATCGGGGTAAAAACACCATATATTTT,NA,14,TRBJ1-3,TRBV7-2,NA
CASSIVRPRGRVCQPQHF,TGTGCCAGCAGTATCGTAAGGCCCCGGGGCAGGGTTTGTCAGCCCCAGCATTTT,NA,18,TRBJ1-5,TRBV6-7,NA
CASSRVRTGDTGELFF,TGCGCCAGCAGTCGTGTCAGGACGGGGGACACCGGGGAGCTGTTTTTT,NA,16,TRBJ2-2,TRBV5-1,NA
CASSLGTHYEQYF,TGTGCCAGCAGCTTAGGGACCCACTACGAGCAGTACTTC,few,13,TRBJ2-7,TRBV11-2,NA
CASSPQGYEQYF,TGTGCCAGCAGTCCTCAGGGTTACGAGCAGTACTTC,few,12,TRBJ2-7,TRBV6-5,NA
CASSLDVGGAAGTQYF,TGTGCCAGCAGCTTAGACGTGGGGGGTGCGGCGGGGACCCAGTACTTC,NA,16,TRBJ2-5,TRBV7-2,NA
CASSVSGSNQPQHF,TGTGCCAGTAGTGTTTCAGGAAGCAATCAGCCCCAGCATTTT,NA,14,TRBJ1-5,TRBV19,NA
CASSPLGGTGANVLTF,TGTGCCAGCTCACCCCTCGGGGGGACGGGGGCCAACGTCCTGACTTTC,NA,16,TRBJ2-6,TRBV18,TRBD2
CASRTPARGVSPLHF,TGTGCCAGCAGAACGCCCGCCAGGGGAGTTTCACCCCTCCACTTT,NA,15,TRBJ1-6,TRBV6-5,NA
CAISDFSRTSYEQYF,TGTGCCATCAGTGACTTCTCCAGGACCTCCTACGAGCAGTACTTC,once,15,TRBJ2-7,TRBV10-3,NA
CASSWALTGGFEQYF,TGCGCCAGCAGCTGGGCGCTGACAGGGGGCTTCGAGCAGTACTTC,NA,15,TRBJ2-7,TRBV5-1,TRBD1
CASSRQSGGESDTQYF,TGTGCCAGCAGCCGTCAGAGCGGGGGGGAATCAGATACGCAGTATTTT,NA,16,TRBJ2-3,TRBV4-2,TRBD2
CASSYFSSSAGNTIYF,TGTGCCAGCAGTTACTTTTCGTCATCGGCTGGAAACACCATATATTTT,NA,16,TRBJ1-3,TRBV6-5,NA
CASSDMGRGQQETQYF,TGCGCCAGCAGCGACATGGGCAGGGGGCAACAAGAGACCCAGTACTTC,few,16,TRBJ2-5,TRBV5-1,TRBD1
CASSLSSRGFHEQYF,TGTGCCAGCAGTTTATCATCCAGGGGTTTTCACGAGCAGTACTTC,NA,15,TRBJ2-7,TRBV28,NA
CATLRHLIRNTIYF,TGTGCCACTCTCCGACACCTTATTCGGAACACCATATATTTT,few,14,TRBJ1-3,TRBV10-3,NA
CSVKMTGPGTYEQYF,TGCAGCGTCAAGATGACAGGGCCGGGAACCTACGAGCAGTACTTC,NA,15,TRBJ2-7,TRBV29-1,TRBD1
CASSLGGTYEQYF,TGTGCCAGCAGCTTAGGAGGTACCTACGAGCAGTACTTC,NA,13,TRBJ2-7,TRBV7-6,NA
CASSQVAMDEKLFF,TGTGCCAGCAGCCAAGTTGCAATGGATGAAAAACTGTTTTTT,medium-sized,14,TRBJ1-4,TRBV4-2,NA
CASSPSAGGAETQYF,TGTGCCAGCTCACCTTCGGCAGGGGGCGCCGAGACCCAGTACTTC,NA,15,TRBJ2-5,TRBV18,TRBD1
CASQGSSTGELFF,TGTGCCAGCCAGGGGAGTTCCACCGGGGAGCTGTTTTTT,NA,13,TRBJ2-2,TRBV11-3,NA
CASSLQLPMRGYGYTF,TGTGCCAGCAGCTTACAGCTACCCATGAGGGGTTATGGCTACACCTTC,NA,16,TRBJ1-2,TRBV11-3,NA
CASSPTVRDDTDTQYF,TGCGCCAGCAGTCCTACTGTCCGGGACGACACAGATACGCAGTATTTT,NA,16,TRBJ2-3,TRBV10-1,NA
CASSSSGTGYTEAFF,TGTGCCAGCAGTTCCTCCGGGACAGGGTACACTGAAGCTTTCTTT,few,15,TRBJ1-1,TRBV28,TRBD1
CASSQGRKETQYF,TGCGCCAGCAGCCAAGGCAGAAAAGAGACCCAGTACTTC,NA,13,TRBJ2-5,TRBV4-3,NA
CASSLREGEQYF,TGCGCCAGCAGTCTCAGAGAGGGCGAGCAGTACTTC,NA,12,TRBJ2-7,TRBV23-1,NA
CASSDGGYQPQHF,TGTGCCAGCAGCGATGGGGGGTATCAGCCCCAGCATTTT,NA,13,TRBJ1-5,TRBV7-2,NA
CASSSQDAGEQFF,TGTGCCAGCAGCTCTCAAGACGCAGGTGAGCAGTTCTTC,once,13,TRBJ2-1,TRBV7-2,NA
CASGGSMNTEAFF,TGTGCCTCGGGGGGCTCCATGAACACTGAAGCTTTCTTT,NA,13,TRBJ1-1,TRBV6-1,NA
CASSLWQNSGNTIYF,TGTGCCAGCAGCTTATGGCAAAACTCTGGAAACACCATATATTTT,NA,15,TRBJ1-3,TRBV7-9,NA
CASSFSQGARVTEAFF,TGTGCCAGCAGCTTTTCACAGGGGGCGAGGGTCACTGAAGCTTTCTTT,NA,16,TRBJ1-1,TRBV7-9,TRBD1
CASTPKGGYGYTF,TGTGCCAGCACTCCGAAGGGTGGCTATGGCTACACCTTC,few,13,TRBJ1-2,TRBV6-5,NA
CAGQGEANYGYTF,TGTGCCGGACAGGGTGAAGCTAACTATGGCTACACCTTC,NA,13,TRBJ1-2,TRBV30,TRBD1
CAWSGLATRLDEQYF,TGTGCCTGGAGTGGACTAGCGACCCGTCTGGACGAGCAGTACTTC,NA,15,TRBJ2-7,TRBV30,TRBD2
CASSPRYEQFF,TGTGCCAGCAGCCCCCGATATGAGCAGTTCTTC,NA,11,TRBJ2-1,TRBV28,NA
CASSEELNQPQHF,TGTGCCAGCAGTGAAGAGTTGAATCAGCCCCAGCATTTT,NA,13,TRBJ1-5,TRBV6-1,NA
CASSFDRGEVPSFDEQYF,TGTGCCAGCAGCTTCGACAGGGGTGAAGTCCCAAGTTTCGACGAGCAGTACTTC,once,18,TRBJ2-7,TRBV14,TRBD1